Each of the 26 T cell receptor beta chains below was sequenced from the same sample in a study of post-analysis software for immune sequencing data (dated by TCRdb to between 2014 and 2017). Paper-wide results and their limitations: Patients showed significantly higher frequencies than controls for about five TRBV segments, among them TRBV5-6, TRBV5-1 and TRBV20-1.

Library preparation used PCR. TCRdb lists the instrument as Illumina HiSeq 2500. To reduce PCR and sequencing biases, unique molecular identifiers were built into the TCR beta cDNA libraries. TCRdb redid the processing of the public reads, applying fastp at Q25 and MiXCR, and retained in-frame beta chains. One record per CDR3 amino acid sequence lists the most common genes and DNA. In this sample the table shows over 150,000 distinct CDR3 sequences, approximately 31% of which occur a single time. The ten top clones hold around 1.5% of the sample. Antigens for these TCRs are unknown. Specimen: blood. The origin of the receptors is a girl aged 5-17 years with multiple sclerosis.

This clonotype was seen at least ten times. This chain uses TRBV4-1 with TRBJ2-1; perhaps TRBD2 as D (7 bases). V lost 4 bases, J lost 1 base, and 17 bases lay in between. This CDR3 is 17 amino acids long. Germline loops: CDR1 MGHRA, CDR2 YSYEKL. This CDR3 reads CASSLRGAESSYNEQFF. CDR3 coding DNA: TGCGCCAGCAGCCTCCGGGGGGCTGAATCTTCCTACAATGAGCAGTTCTTC.

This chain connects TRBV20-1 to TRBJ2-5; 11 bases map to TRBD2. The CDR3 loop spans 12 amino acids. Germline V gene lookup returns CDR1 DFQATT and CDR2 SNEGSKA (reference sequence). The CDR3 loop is CSGLAGNNEQYF. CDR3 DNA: TGCTCAGGACTAGCGGGTAACAATGAGCAGTACTTC.

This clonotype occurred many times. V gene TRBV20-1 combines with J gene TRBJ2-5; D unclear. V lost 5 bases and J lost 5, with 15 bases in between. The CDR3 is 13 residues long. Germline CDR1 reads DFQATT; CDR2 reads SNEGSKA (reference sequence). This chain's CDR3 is CSAPMLIGETQYF. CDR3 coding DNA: TGCAGTGCTCCCATGTTGATAGGGGAGACCCAGTACTTC.

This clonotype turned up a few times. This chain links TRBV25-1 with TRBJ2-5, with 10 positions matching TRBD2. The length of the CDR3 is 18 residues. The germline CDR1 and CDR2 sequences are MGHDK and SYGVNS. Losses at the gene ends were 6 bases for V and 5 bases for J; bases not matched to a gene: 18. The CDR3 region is CASSRLWSGRANRETQYF. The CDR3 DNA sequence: TGTGCCAGCAGCCGACTGTGGAGCGGGAGGGCCAACCGGGAGACCCAGTACTTC.

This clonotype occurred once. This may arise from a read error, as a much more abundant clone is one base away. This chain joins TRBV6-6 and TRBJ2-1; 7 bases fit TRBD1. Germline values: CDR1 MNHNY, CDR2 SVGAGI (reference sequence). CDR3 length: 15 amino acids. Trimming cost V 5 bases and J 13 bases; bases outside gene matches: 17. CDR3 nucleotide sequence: TGTGCCAGCAGTGGGGAACAGGGGTTTGGGGAGACCCAGTTCTTC. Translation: CASSGEQGFGETQFF.

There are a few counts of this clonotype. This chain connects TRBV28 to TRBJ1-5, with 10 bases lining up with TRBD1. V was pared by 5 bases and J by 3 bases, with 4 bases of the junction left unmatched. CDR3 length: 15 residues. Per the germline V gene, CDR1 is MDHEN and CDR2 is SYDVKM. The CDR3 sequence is CASSTGQGNNQPQHF. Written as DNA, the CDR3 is TGTGCCAGCAGTACGGGACAGGGGAACAATCAGCCCCAGCATTTT. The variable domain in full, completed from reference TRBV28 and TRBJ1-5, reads DVKVTQSSRYLVKRTGEKVFLECVQDMDHENMFWYRQDPGLGLRLIYFSYDVKMKEKGDIPEGYSVSREKKERFSLILESASTNQTSMYLCASSTGQGNNQPQHFGDGTRLSIL.

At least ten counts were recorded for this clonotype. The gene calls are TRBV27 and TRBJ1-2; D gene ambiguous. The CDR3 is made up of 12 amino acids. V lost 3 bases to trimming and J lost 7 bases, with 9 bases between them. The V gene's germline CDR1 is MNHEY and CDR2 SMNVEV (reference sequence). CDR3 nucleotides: TGTGCCAGCAGTTTCGCAGGTAGTGGCTACACCTTC. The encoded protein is CASSFAGSGYTF.

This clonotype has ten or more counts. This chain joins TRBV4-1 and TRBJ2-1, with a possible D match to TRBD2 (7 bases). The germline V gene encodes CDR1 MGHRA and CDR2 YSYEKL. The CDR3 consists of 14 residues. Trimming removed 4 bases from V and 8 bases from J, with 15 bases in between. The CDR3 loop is CASSLGLGGDEQFF. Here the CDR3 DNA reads TGCGCCAGCAGCCTAGGACTAGGGGGGGATGAGCAGTTCTTC.

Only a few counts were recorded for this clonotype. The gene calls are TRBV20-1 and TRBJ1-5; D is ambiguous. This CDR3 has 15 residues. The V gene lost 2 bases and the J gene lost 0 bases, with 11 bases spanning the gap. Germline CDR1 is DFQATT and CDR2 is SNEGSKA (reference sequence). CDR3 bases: TGCAGTGCTAGAACCCTGGGGAATAGCAATCAGCCCCAGCATTTT. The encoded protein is CSARTLGNSNQPQHF.

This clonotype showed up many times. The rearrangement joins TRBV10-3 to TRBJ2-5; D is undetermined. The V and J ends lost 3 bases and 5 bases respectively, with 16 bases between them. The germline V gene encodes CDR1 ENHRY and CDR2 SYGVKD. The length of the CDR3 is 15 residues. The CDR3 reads CAISDSRASGETQYF. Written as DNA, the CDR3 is TGTGCCATCAGTGATTCTCGGGCGAGTGGGGAGACCCAGTACTTC.

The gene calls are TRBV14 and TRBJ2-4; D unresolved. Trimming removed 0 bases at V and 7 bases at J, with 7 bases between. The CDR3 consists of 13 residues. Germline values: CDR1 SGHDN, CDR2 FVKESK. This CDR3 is CASSQEDTNIQYF. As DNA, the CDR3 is TGTGCCAGCAGCCAAGAGGATACCAACATTCAGTACTTC.

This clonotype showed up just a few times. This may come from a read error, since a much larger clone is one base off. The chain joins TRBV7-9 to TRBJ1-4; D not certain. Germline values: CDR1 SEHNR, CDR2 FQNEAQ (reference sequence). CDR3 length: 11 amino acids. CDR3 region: CTSSAYEKLFF. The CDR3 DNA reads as TGTACCAGCTCGGCCTATGAAAAACTGTTTTTT.

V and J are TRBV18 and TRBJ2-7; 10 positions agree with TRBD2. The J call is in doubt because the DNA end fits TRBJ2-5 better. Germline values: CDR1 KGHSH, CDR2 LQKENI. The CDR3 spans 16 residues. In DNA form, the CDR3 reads TGTGCCAGCAGCGTAGAGTCTAGCGGGGGTCTGGGGACCCAGTACTTC. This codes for CASSVESSGGLGTQYF.

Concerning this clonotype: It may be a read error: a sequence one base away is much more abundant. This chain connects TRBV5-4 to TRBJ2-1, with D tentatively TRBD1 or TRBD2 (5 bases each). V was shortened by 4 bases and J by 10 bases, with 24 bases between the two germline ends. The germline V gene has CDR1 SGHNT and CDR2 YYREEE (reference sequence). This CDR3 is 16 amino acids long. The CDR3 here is CASSTLRDAMLWEQFF. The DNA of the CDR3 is TGTGCCAGCAGCACCCTCCGGGACGCGATGCTCTGGGAGCAGTTCTTC. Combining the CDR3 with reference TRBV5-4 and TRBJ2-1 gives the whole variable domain ETGVTQSPTHLIKTRGQQVTLRCSSQSGHNTVSWYQQALGQGPQFIFQYYREEENGRGNFPPRFSGLQFPNYSSELNVNALELDDSALYLCASSTLRDAMLWEQFFGPGTRLTVL.

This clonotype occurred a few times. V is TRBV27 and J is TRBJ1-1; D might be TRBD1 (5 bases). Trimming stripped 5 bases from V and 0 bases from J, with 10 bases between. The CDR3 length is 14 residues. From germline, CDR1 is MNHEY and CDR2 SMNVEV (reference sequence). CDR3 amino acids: CASSPRQMNTEAFF. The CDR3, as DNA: TGTGCCAGCAGTCCTAGACAGATGAACACTGAAGCTTTCTTT.

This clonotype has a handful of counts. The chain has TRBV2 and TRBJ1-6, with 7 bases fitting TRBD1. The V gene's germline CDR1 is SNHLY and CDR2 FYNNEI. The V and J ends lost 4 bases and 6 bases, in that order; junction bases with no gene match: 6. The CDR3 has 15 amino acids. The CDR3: CASSALGTANSPLHF. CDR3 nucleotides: TGTGCCAGCAGTGCCCTCGGGACAGCTAATTCACCCCTCCACTTT.

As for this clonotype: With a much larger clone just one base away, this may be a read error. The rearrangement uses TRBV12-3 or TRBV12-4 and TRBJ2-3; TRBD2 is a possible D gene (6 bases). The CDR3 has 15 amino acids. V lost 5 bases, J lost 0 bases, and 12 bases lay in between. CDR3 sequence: CASSRVGGSTDTQYF. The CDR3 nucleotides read TGTGCCAGCAGTCGGGTGGGAGGTAGCACAGATACGCAGTATTTT.

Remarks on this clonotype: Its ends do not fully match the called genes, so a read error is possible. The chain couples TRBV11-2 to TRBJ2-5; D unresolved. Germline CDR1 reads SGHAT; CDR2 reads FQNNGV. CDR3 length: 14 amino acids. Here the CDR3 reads CAGSSVPLRATQYF. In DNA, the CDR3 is TGTGCCGGCAGCTCAGTACCCCTACGAGCGACCCAGTACTTC. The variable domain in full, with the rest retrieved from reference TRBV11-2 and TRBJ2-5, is EAGVAQSPRYKIIEKRQSVAFWCNPISGHATLYWYQQILGQGPKLLIQFQNNGVVDDSQLPKDRFSAERLKGVDSTLKIQPAKLEDSAVYLCAGSSVPLRATQYFGPGTRLLVL.

The CDR3 DNA follows: TGTGCCAGCAGCCGAGACGAGGGGCAGGGAAACACCATATATTTT. It yields the protein CASSRDEGQGNTIYF. The chain uses TRBV4-2 and TRBJ1-3, with D possibly matching TRBD1 (5 bases). CDR3 size: 15 residues. Trimming left V 4 bases short and J 4 bases short, with 14 bases between. From germline, CDR1 is LGHNA and CDR2 YNFKEQ.

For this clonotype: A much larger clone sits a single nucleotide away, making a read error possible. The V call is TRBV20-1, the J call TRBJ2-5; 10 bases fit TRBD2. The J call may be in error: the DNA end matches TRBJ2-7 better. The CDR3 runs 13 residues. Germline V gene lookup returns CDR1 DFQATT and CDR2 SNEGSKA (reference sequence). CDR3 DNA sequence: TGCAGTGCTAGAAGACTAGCGGGTTGCGAGCAGTACTTC. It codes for CSARRLAGCEQYF.

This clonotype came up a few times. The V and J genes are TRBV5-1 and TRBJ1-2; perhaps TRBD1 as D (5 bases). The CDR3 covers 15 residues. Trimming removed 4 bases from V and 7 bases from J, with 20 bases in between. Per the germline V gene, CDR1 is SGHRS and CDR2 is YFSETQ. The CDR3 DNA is TGCGCCAGCAGCACCCGTGACAGTTCAGAGGCTGGCTACACCTTC. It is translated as CASSTRDSSEAGYTF.

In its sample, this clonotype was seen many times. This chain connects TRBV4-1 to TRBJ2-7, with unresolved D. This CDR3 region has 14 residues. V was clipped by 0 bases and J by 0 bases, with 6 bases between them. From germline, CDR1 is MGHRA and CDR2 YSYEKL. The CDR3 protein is CASSQERGSYEQYF. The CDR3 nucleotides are TGCGCCAGCAGCCAAGAACGAGGCTCCTACGAGCAGTACTTC.

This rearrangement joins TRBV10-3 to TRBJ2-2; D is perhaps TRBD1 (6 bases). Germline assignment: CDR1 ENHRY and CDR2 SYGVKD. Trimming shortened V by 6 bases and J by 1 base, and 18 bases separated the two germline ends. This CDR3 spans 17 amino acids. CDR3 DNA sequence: TGTGCCATCAGAGCACTTGACCGGGGACAGAACACCGGGGAGCTGTTTTTT. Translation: CAIRALDRGQNTGELFF.

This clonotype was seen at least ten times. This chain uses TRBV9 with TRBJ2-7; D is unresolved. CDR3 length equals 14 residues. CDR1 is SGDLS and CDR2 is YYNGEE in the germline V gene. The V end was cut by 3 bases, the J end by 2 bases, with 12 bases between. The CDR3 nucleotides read TGTGCCAGCAGCGCTACGGTGGATCCCTACGAGCAGTACTTC. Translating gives CASSATVDPYEQYF.

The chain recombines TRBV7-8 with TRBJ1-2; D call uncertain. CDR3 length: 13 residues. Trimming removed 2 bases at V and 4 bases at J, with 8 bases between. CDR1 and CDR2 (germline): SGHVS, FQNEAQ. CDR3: CASSLPPIYGYTF. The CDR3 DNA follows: TGTGCCAGCAGCTTACCGCCGATCTATGGCTACACCTTC.

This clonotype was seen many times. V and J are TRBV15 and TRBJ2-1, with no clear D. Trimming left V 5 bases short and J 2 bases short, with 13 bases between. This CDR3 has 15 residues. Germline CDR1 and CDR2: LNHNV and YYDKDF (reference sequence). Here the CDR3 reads CATSPRSGTYNEQFF. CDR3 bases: TGTGCCACCAGCCCCCGATCTGGGACCTACAATGAGCAGTTCTTC.